This T cell receptor (beta chain) was identified in a study of blood T cell repertoires in COVID-19. Study-level background: Samples of COVID-19 (acute and convalescent) were obtained from the United States, Italy and Spain.

The repertoire was sequenced with immunoSEQ multiplex PCR; TCRdb's copy has only in-frame clones and lacks some. The sample holds approximately 490,000 clones, 70% to 90% seen once. Germline lookup yields CDR1 SGHRS and CDR2 YFSETQ. The germline V and J ends were trimmed by 0 bases and 1 base, with 14 bases remaining between them. This CDR3 has 16 residues. The sequenced material came from PBMCs or T cells enriched from blood (not recorded which). The chain combines TRBV5-1 with TRBJ2-7, with D possibly TRBD1 on 6 matching bases. This TCR was recovered from a woman aged 60-75 years who had recovered from COVID-19. CDR3 nucleotides: TGCGCCAGCAGCTTGGCAGATGGACAGACTTCCTACGAGCAGTACTTC. It codes for CASSLADGQTSYEQYF. Filled out from reference TRBV5-1 and TRBJ2-7, the complete variable domain reads KAGVTQTPRYLIKTRGQQVTLSCSPISGHRSVSWYQQTPGQGLQFLFEYFSETQRNKGNFPGRFSGRQFSNSRSEMNVSTLELGDSALYLCASSLADGQTSYEQYFGPGTRLTVT.